Shown below are 16 T cell receptor beta chains from a single sample sequenced in a study of blood T cell repertoires in COVID-19. TCRdb keeps only in-frame clones here, not all; method: immunoSEQ multiplex PCR. The sample consists of about 330,000 clones, around nine tenths of them appearing once. The specimen was peripheral blood. Receptor source: a woman aged 45-59 years with active or convalescent COVID-19.

The J gene is TRBJ1-5, the V gene TRBV6-4; D remains unclear. V was trimmed by 4 bases and J by 3 bases, leaving 7 bases between them. The germline CDR1 and CDR2 sequences are MRHNA and SNTAGT. The CDR3 contains 13 residues. This CDR3 is CASSGGYNQPQHF. The CDR3 coding sequence is TGTGCCAGCAGTGGAGGGTACAATCAGCCCCAGCATTTT.

This clone was detected once. J is TRBJ2-1 and V is TRBV27; TRBD1 is a possible D gene (5 bases). The CDR3 totals 15 residues. Trimming stripped 2 bases from V and 5 bases from J, with 13 bases between. The germline V gene encodes CDR1 MNHEY and CDR2 SMNVEV (reference sequence). The CDR3 here is CASSLGSGRNNEQFF. Written as DNA, the CDR3 is TGTGCCAGCAGTTTAGGGTCAGGGCGGAACAATGAGCAGTTCTTC.

This clone appeared once. The chain links TRBV23-1 to TRBJ2-7, with 8 bases identical to TRBD2. TRBV23-1 belongs to the ORF category, with a function that is uncertain. The trim removed 2 bases at V and 3 bases at J, leaving 15 bases unmatched. The CDR3 has 18 amino acids. CDR3 region: CASSQLPSGLALNYEQYF. CDR3 nucleotide sequence: TGCGCCAGCAGTCAACTACCTAGCGGGCTCGCCCTTAACTACGAGCAGTACTTC.

The chain links TRBV7-9 to TRBJ2-1; 10 bases fit TRBD2. In germline, CDR1 is SEHNR, CDR2 FQNEAQ (reference sequence). With V trimmed by 4 bases and J by 7 bases, 10 bases remained unmatched. The CDR3 totals 16 residues. In nucleotides, the CDR3 is TGTGCCAGCAGCTCAGGACTAGCGGCTCTAAGGAATGAGCAGTTCTTC. This encodes CASSSGLAALRNEQFF.

The chain couples TRBV4-1 to TRBJ2-7; TRBD1 might be the D (6 bases). This CDR3 spans 18 amino acids. Germline V CDR1 and CDR2: MGHRA, YSYEKL. The V end lost 4 bases, the J end lost 0 bases, and 22 bases lay between the germline ends. CDR3 nucleotide sequence: TGCGCCAGCAGCCGACGGGATGAAAGGTGGACAGACTCCTACGAGCAGTACTTC. Amino acids: CASSRRDERWTDSYEQYF.

This chain connects TRBV30 to TRBJ1-6; D is unclear. Trimming took 0 bases from V and 13 from J, leaving 13 bases between them. The CDR3 runs to 13 residues. Germline V gene sequence: CDR1 GTSNPN, CDR2 SVGIG (reference sequence). The chain's CDR3 is CAWSVSRDGPLHF. The CDR3 DNA is TGTGCCTGGAGTGTATCTCGCGACGGGCCCCTCCACTTT.

The V and J genes are TRBV27 and TRBJ1-5; D may be TRBD1 (5 bases). V shed 5 bases and J shed 5 bases, with 13 bases lying between them. Per the germline V gene, CDR1 is MNHEY and CDR2 is SMNVEV (reference sequence). This CDR3 has 14 amino acids. This CDR3 reads CASSQDSPYQPQHF. The CDR3 bases are TGTGCCAGCAGTCAAGACAGCCCATATCAGCCCCAGCATTTT.

The table lists this clone with a count of one. V usage is TRBV7-9 and J usage is TRBJ2-5, with a tentative D call TRBD2 (7 bases). CDR1 and CDR2 from the germline V gene are SEHNR and FQNEAQ (reference sequence). Trimming pared 3 bases from V and 1 base from J, leaving 15 bases between. The CDR3 has 16 amino acids. CDR3: CASSFGEGGTQETQYF. The CDR3, as DNA: TGTGCCAGCAGCTTTGGGGAGGGGGGAACCCAAGAGACCCAGTACTTC.

The V and J genes are TRBV7-9 and TRBJ2-2; 9 nucleotides agree with TRBD2. Trimming cost V 1 base and J 3 bases; bases outside gene matches: 3. This CDR3 is 16 amino acids long. The germline CDR1 and CDR2 sequences are SEHNR and FQNEAQ (reference sequence). The CDR3 nucleotides are TGTGCCAGCAGCTTAGGTCCTAGCGGGGACACCGGGGAGCTGTTTTTT. Translation gives CASSLGPSGDTGELFF.

The chain recombines TRBV5-5 with TRBJ1-4; D gene uncertain. Germline V CDR1 and CDR2: SGHKS, YYEKEE (reference sequence). V was pared by 0 bases and J by 0 bases, with 9 bases between. The CDR3 has 16 residues. The CDR3 DNA follows: TGTGCCAGCAGCTTGGCCCCCCTCCCAACTAATGAAAAACTGTTTTTT. Its protein is CASSLAPLPTNEKLFF.

This sequence joins TRBV2 and TRBJ2-5, with D possibly TRBD1 on 5 matching bases. This CDR3 has 14 amino acids. The germline gives CDR1 SNHLY, CDR2 FYNNEI. V gave up 6 bases and J gave up 2 bases, with 13 bases separating them. CDR3 region: CASRDVDSQETQYF. CDR3 nucleotides: TGTGCCAGCAGGGACGTTGACAGTCAAGAGACCCAGTACTTC.

The chain has TRBV7-2 and TRBJ1-2; D unclear. Trimming pared 3 bases from V and 1 base from J, leaving 6 bases between. CDR1 SGHTA and CDR2 FQGNSA come from the germline V gene. The CDR3 sequence is 13 residues long. This CDR3 is CASSFISNYGYTF. The CDR3 DNA is TGTGCCAGCAGCTTTATCAGTAACTATGGCTACACCTTC.

This clone was recorded once. The chain uses TRBV19 and TRBJ1-1; D is possibly TRBD1 (6 bases). This CDR3 region has 14 residues. CDR1 LNHDA and CDR2 SQIVND come from the germline V gene (reference sequence). V was trimmed by 7 bases and J by 3 bases, leaving 15 bases between them. The CDR3 bases are TGTGCCAGTAACTTCAGGGGTTTTGACACTGAAGCTTTCTTT. It encodes CASNFRGFDTEAFF. Looking up the rest from reference TRBV19 and TRBJ1-1 gives the full variable domain: DGGITQSPKYLFRKEGQNVTLSCEQNLNHDAMYWYRQDPGQGLRLIYYSQIVNDFQKGDIAEGYSVSREKKESFPLTVTSAQKNPTAFYLCASNFRGFDTEAFFGQGTRLTVV.

This chain uses TRBV5-1 with TRBJ1-1; D is unresolved. CDR1 and CDR2 (germline): SGHRS, YFSETQ. The CDR3 is 13 residues long. V was shortened by 3 bases and J by 3 bases, with 9 bases between the two germline ends. For the CDR3, the DNA is TGCGCCAGCAGCTGGATCGGGGACACTGAAGCTTTCTTT. The encoded protein is CASSWIGDTEAFF.

Relative to its sample, this clone is medium-sized. The chain uses TRBV6-5 and TRBJ2-6; TRBD1 aligns across 7 bases. Per the germline V gene, CDR1 is MNHEY and CDR2 is SVGAGI. The CDR3 length is 15 residues. Unmatched junction bases numbered 5, after V lost 6 bases and J lost 3 bases. The CDR3 sequence is CASSDRADGANVLTF. The CDR3, as DNA: TGTGCCAGCAGCGACAGGGCGGATGGGGCCAACGTCCTGACTTTC.

The chain links TRBV10-3 to TRBJ2-7; 9 positions match TRBD2. This CDR3 is 16 amino acids long. Per the germline V gene, CDR1 is ENHRY and CDR2 is SYGVKD. Losses at the gene ends were 0 bases for V and 1 base for J; bases not matched to a gene: 4. CDR3 residues: CAISESSAGGSYEQYF. The DNA for the CDR3 is TGTGCCATCAGTGAGTCATCAGCGGGGGGTTCCTACGAGCAGTACTTC.